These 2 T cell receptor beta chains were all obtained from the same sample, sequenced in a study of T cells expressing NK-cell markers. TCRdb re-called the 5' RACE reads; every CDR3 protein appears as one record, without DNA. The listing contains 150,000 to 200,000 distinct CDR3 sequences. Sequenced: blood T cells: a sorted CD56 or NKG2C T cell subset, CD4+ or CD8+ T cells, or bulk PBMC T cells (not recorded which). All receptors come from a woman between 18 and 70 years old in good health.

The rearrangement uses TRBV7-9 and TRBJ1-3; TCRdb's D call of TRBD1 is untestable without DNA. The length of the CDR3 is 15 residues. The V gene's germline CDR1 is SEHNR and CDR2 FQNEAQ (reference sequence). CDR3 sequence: CASSTEGAADRGIYF.

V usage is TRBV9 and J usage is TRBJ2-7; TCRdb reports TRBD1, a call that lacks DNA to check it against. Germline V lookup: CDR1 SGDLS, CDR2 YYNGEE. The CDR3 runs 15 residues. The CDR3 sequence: CASSVGPHRGDEQYF.